This entry lists 18 T cell receptor beta chains sequenced from one sample in a study of cytomegalovirus exposure and HLA in healthy donors. Some clones are missing from TCRdb's copy, which holds only in-frame ones; the method was immunoSEQ multiplex PCR. Of about 92,000 clones listed, approximately 93% are singletons. Specimen: PBMCs. Source of these receptors: a woman in her twenties or thirties in good health and CMV-seropositive.

The rearrangement uses TRBV4-1 and TRBJ2-7; TRBD2 aligns across 7 bases. V lost 1 base, J lost 1 base, and 10 bases stayed unmatched. CDR3 length: 17 amino acids. CDR1 and CDR2 from the germline V gene are MGHRA and YSYEKL. Here the CDR3 reads CASSQGGLSGTSYEQYF. The CDR3 DNA is TGCGCCAGCAGCCAAGGGGGTCTGAGCGGGACGTCCTACGAGCAGTACTTC.

V is TRBV2 and J is TRBJ1-1, with unresolved D. The germline gives CDR1 SNHLY, CDR2 FYNNEI. Trimming removed 7 bases from V and 1 base from J, with 13 bases in between. This CDR3 has 14 amino acids. The CDR3 spells CASTSLWGNTEAFF. The CDR3 DNA sequence: TGTGCCAGCACTAGCCTCTGGGGGAACACTGAAGCTTTCTTT.

The chain employs TRBV28 and TRBJ1-2; D ambiguous. Trimming cost V 8 bases and J 5 bases, with 12 bases left between them. CDR3 length: 12 amino acids. Germline assignment: CDR1 MDHEN and CDR2 SYDVKM. CDR3: CASVTTRYGYTF. CDR3 coding DNA: TGTGCCAGCGTTACGACACGGTATGGCTACACCTTC.

The rearrangement links TRBV15 to TRBJ2-2; 8 bases map to TRBD2. V gave up 0 bases and J gave up 5 bases; unmatched junction bases: 5. The CDR3 totals 16 residues. Germline V CDR1 and CDR2: LNHNV, YYDKDF (reference sequence). The CDR3 nucleotides are TGTGCCACCAGCAGAGATCTGGGACTAGATACCGGGGAGCTGTTTTTT. This translates into CATSRDLGLDTGELFF.

The rearrangement uses TRBV28 and TRBJ1-4, with TRBD1 matching 8 bases. J lost 3 bases, V lost 6 bases, and 9 bases had no gene match. Germline CDR1 MDHEN, CDR2 SYDVKM. This CDR3 contains 16 residues. CDR3 region: CASRTTGGGANEKLFF. CDR3 DNA: TGTGCCAGCAGAACTACAGGGGGGGGAGCTAATGAAAAACTGTTTTTT.

This rearrangement joins TRBV7-9 to TRBJ2-5; no firm D call. Germline assignment: CDR1 SEHNR and CDR2 FQNEAQ (reference sequence). V lost 1 base and J 5 bases, leaving 11 bases between the germline ends. CDR3 length: 14 residues. The CDR3: CASSLGLRMETQYF. In nucleotides, the CDR3 is TGTGCCAGCAGCTTAGGACTCCGTATGGAGACCCAGTACTTC.

V gene TRBV7-7 combines with J gene TRBJ2-2; TRBD1 agrees at 7 bases. CDR1 is SSHAT and CDR2 is FNYEAQ in the germline V gene (reference sequence). V lost 5 bases, J lost 5 bases, and 20 bases stayed unmatched. There are 19 residues in the CDR3. The CDR3 here is CASSLNRVEQGSRTGELFF. For the CDR3, the DNA is TGTGCCAGCAGCCTCAACAGGGTGGAACAGGGGAGCCGGACCGGGGAGCTGTTTTTT.

V gene TRBV4-1 combines with J gene TRBJ2-1; 8 bases fit TRBD1. This CDR3 spans 16 amino acids. The ends lost 5 bases at V and 0 bases at J; junction bases unmatched: 6. The germline gives CDR1 MGHRA, CDR2 YSYEKL. The CDR3 DNA follows: TGCGCCAGCAGCAGACAGGGGCCGAGCTCCTACAATGAGCAGTTCTTC. The encoded protein is CASSRQGPSSYNEQFF.

The chain couples TRBV2 to TRBJ2-5; D remains ambiguous. The germline V and J ends were trimmed by 6 bases and 2 bases, with 13 bases remaining between them. The CDR3 extends over 14 amino acids. Germline V gene lookup returns CDR1 SNHLY and CDR2 FYNNEI. The CDR3 here is CASREISRQETQYF. CDR3 DNA: TGTGCCAGCAGGGAGATCAGTAGGCAAGAGACCCAGTACTTC.

The J gene is TRBJ1-2, the V gene TRBV7-2, with 9 bases matching TRBD1. J was trimmed by 7 bases and V by 4 bases; bases with no gene match: 10. The CDR3 sequence is 15 residues long. CDR1 is SGHTA and CDR2 is FQGNSA in the germline V gene. In DNA form, the CDR3 reads TGTGCCAGCAGCTCACTACAGGGGGCGTCTGCTGGCTACACCTTC. Protein sequence: CASSSLQGASAGYTF. The full variable domain, its missing parts supplied by reference TRBV7-2 and TRBJ1-2, is GAGVSQSPSNKVTEKGKDVELRCDPISGHTALYWYRQSLGQGLEFLIYFQGNSAPDKSGLPSDRFSAERTGGSVSTLTIQRTQQEDSAVYLCASSSLQGASAGYTFGSGTRLTVV.

The chain employs TRBV5-8 and TRBJ2-5; D gene ambiguous. The germline CDR1 and CDR2 sequences are SGHTS and YDEGEE. V lost 2 bases and J 9 bases, leaving 5 bases between the germline ends. This CDR3 has 10 residues. The CDR3 here is CASSFSSQYF. CDR3 nucleotide sequence: TGTGCCAGCAGCTTTAGTTCCCAGTACTTC.

V is TRBV4-1 and J is TRBJ2-6; no clear D. The germline V gene encodes CDR1 MGHRA and CDR2 YSYEKL. The V end lost 0 bases, the J end lost 0 bases, and 12 bases lay between the germline ends. This CDR3 comprises 18 residues. The CDR3 reads CASSQDPTAGSGANVLTF. In nucleotides, the CDR3 is TGCGCCAGCAGCCAAGATCCCACAGCAGGCTCTGGGGCCAACGTCCTGACTTTC.

This clone was found once. The chain links TRBV19 to TRBJ1-3; the D is unclear. The V gene lost 6 bases and the J gene lost 3 bases, with 12 bases spanning the gap. This CDR3 comprises 14 residues. Germline CDR1 and CDR2: LNHDA and SQIVND (reference sequence). For the CDR3, the DNA is TGTGCCAGTAGACGGGAATCGGGTGGAAACACCATATATTTT. Translation: CASRRESGGNTIYF.

The chain combines TRBV7-9 with TRBJ1-3, with D perhaps matching TRBD1 (6 bases). Germline V lookup: CDR1 SEHNR, CDR2 FQNEAQ (reference sequence). The CDR3 is 16 residues long. Trimming cost V 5 bases and J 2 bases, with 16 bases left between them. In DNA form, the CDR3 reads TGTGCCAGCAGCCAAACTAGGGACATCGCTGGAAACACCATATATTTT. This codes for CASSQTRDIAGNTIYF.

The V and J genes are TRBV5-5 and TRBJ2-2, with D perhaps matching TRBD2 (6 bases). The CDR3 runs 16 residues. CDR1 and CDR2 from the germline V gene are SGHKS and YYEKEE (reference sequence). Trimming took 4 bases from V and 3 from J, leaving 16 bases between them. CDR3 DNA: TGTGCCAGCAGCCCCGTTGTATGGGGGGACACCGGGGAGCTGTTTTTT. It translates to CASSPVVWGDTGELFF.

This sequence joins TRBV7-2 and TRBJ2-7; TRBD2 matches 10 bases. Trimming cost V 3 bases and J 0 bases; bases outside gene matches: 11. CDR3 length: 18 amino acids. Germline CDR1 is SGHTA and CDR2 is FQGNSA. The CDR3 protein is CASSFGTSETQSSYEQYF. DNA of the CDR3: TGTGCCAGCAGCTTCGGGACTAGCGAGACCCAGAGCTCCTACGAGCAGTACTTC.

The gene calls are TRBV4-3 and TRBJ2-7; tentatively, D is TRBD2 (5 bases). The CDR3 has 14 amino acids. Trimming pared 4 bases from V and 2 bases from J, leaving 12 bases between. CDR1 and CDR2 from the germline V gene are LGHNA and YSLEER. This CDR3 reads CASSRGMTPYEQYF. The CDR3 DNA reads as TGCGCCAGCAGCCGAGGGATGACCCCCTACGAGCAGTACTTC.

J is TRBJ2-3 and V is TRBV6-5, with D maybe TRBD2 (5 bases). V was pared by 6 bases and J by 0 bases, with 13 bases between. Germline assignment: CDR1 MNHEY and CDR2 SVGAGI. There are 15 residues in the CDR3. In DNA form, the CDR3 reads TGTGCCAGCAGCCTAGGGCGGACTAGCACAGATACGCAGTATTTT. It yields the protein CASSLGRTSTDTQYF.